The 21 T cell receptor beta chains reported below all come from one sample, sequenced in a study of OX40 agonist ivuxolimab in advanced cancers. Libraries were prepared by immunoSEQ multiplex PCR; TCRdb keeps only in-frame clonotypes and omits some of them. The table lists fewer than 45,000 clones, roughly 89% of them singletons. Material: CD4+ or CD8+ T cells sorted from blood, obtained in a trial of the OX40 agonist ivuxolimab. The receptors here all came from an adult with an advanced solid tumor such as melanoma, head and neck, liver or kidney cancer.

The chain links TRBV30 to TRBJ2-5, with D maybe TRBD2 (5 bases). CDR3 size: 14 residues. Per germline, CDR1 GTSNPN and CDR2 SVGIG (reference sequence). V lost 3 bases to trimming and J lost 0 bases, with 11 bases between them. The chain's CDR3 is CAWRPRGDQETQYF. The CDR3 DNA is TGTGCCTGGAGGCCTCGGGGAGACCAAGAGACCCAGTACTTC.

This chain joins TRBV2 and TRBJ1-5; D possibly corresponds to TRBD1 (5 bases). CDR1 and CDR2 (germline): SNHLY, FYNNEI. V lost 0 bases and J lost 0, with 15 bases in between. The CDR3 consists of 18 residues. CDR3 DNA: TGTGCCAGCAGTGAAGCGGGGGTTGGGGCGGATAGCAATCAGCCCCAGCATTTT. The encoded protein is CASSEAGVGADSNQPQHF. Supplemented by reference TRBV2 and TRBJ1-5, the full variable domain reads EPEVTQTPSHQVTQMGQEVILRCVPISNHLYFYWYRQILGQKVEFLVSFYNNEISEKSEIFDDQFSVERPDGSNFTLKIRSTKLEDSAMYFCASSEAGVGADSNQPQHFGDGTRLSIL.

The chain joins TRBV28 to TRBJ1-5, with D possibly TRBD1 on 6 matching bases. The CDR3 sequence is 12 residues long. Germline values: CDR1 MDHEN, CDR2 SYDVKM. V was pared by 1 base and J by 8 bases, with 6 bases between. CDR3 amino acids: CASSLYREPQHF. The CDR3 region has the DNA TGTGCCAGCAGTTTATACAGGGAGCCCCAGCATTTT.

The rearrangement links TRBV12-5 to TRBJ2-7, with a weak D call TRBD1 (5 bases). Looked up from germline, CDR1 is LGHNT and CDR2 is FRNRAP. V was clipped by 1 base and J by 7 bases, with 8 bases between them. This CDR3 contains 12 residues. The CDR3 region has the DNA TGTGCTAGTGGTTTGGGTAGGGGAGAGCAGTACTTC. Protein sequence: CASGLGRGEQYF. Together with reference TRBV12-5 and TRBJ2-7, the CDR3 gives the full variable domain: DARVTQTPRHKVTEMGQEVTMRCQPILGHNTVFWYRQTMMQGLELLAYFRNRAPLDDSGMPKDRFSAEMPDATLATLKIQPSEPRDSAVYFCASGLGRGEQYFGPGTRLTVT.

This clone was picked up a small number of times. The chain has TRBV2 and TRBJ2-5, with D perhaps being TRBD1 or TRBD2 (6 bases each). Germline-derived CDR1 and CDR2 are SNHLY and FYNNEI. CDR3 length: 12 amino acids. Trimming took 8 bases from V and 5 from J, leaving 12 bases between them. CDR3 DNA: TGTGCCAGCGGCCCCGGGGGCGAGACCCAGTACTTC. Protein product: CASGPGGETQYF.

J is TRBJ2-3 and V is TRBV7-9, with D tentatively TRBD1 (6 bases). Germline V gene sequence: CDR1 SEHNR, CDR2 FQNEAQ (reference sequence). The V and J ends lost 1 base and 4 bases respectively, with 21 bases between them. CDR3 length equals 18 residues. CDR3 in amino acids: CASSLGRGSLLVADTQYF. The CDR3 nucleotides read TGTGCCAGCAGCTTAGGCAGGGGAAGCTTACTAGTAGCAGATACGCAGTATTTT.

This sequence joins TRBV21-1 and TRBJ2-7; the listed D gene, TRBD2, was not tested against the DNA. TRBV21-1 is shown as a pseudogene. The CDR3 totals 14 residues. The CDR3 DNA reads as TGTGCCATGACGAGGGCGGGAGGGCCCTACGAGCAGTACTTC. It specifies CAMTRAGGPYEQYF.

This clone showed up just once. V is TRBV27 and J is TRBJ1-2; 7 bases map to TRBD1. The CDR3 extends over 14 amino acids. Germline lookup yields CDR1 MNHEY and CDR2 SMNVEV (reference sequence). The V and J ends lost 6 bases and 2 bases, in that order; junction bases with no gene match: 6. This CDR3 is CASSRDSGNYGYTF. In DNA form, the CDR3 reads TGTGCCAGCAGCCGGGACAGCGGAAACTATGGCTACACCTTC.

The CDR3 loop reads CASSLDRASNYGYTF. CDR3 coding DNA: TGTGCCAGCAGCTTAGACAGGGCTTCTAACTATGGCTACACCTTC. The chain joins TRBV7-2 to TRBJ1-2, with D perhaps matching TRBD1 (6 bases). Germline V gives CDR1 SGHTA, CDR2 FQGNSA. Trimming removed 1 base from V and 0 bases from J, with 9 bases in between. The CDR3 is made up of 15 amino acids.

The J gene is TRBJ1-4, the V gene TRBV29-1, with a weak D call TRBD1 (5 bases). Per the germline V gene, CDR1 is SQVTM and CDR2 is ANQGSEA. The CDR3 is made up of 15 amino acids. The V end was cut by 6 bases, the J end by 0 bases, with 14 bases between. The CDR3 region is CSVDLGGATNEKLFF. The DNA of the CDR3 is TGCAGCGTGGACCTGGGGGGGGCAACTAATGAAAAACTGTTTTTT.

The chain employs TRBV19 and TRBJ2-1; the match to TRBD1 covers 8 bases. This CDR3 spans 15 amino acids. The germline gives CDR1 LNHDA, CDR2 SQIVND (reference sequence). V lost 6 bases and J lost 7; bases outside the gene matches: 11. The CDR3 is CASSTWDRITNEQFF. CDR3 DNA: TGTGCCAGTAGCACATGGGACAGGATTACAAATGAGCAGTTCTTC.

The genes are TRBV30 and TRBJ1-2; no clear D. The CDR3 length is 12 residues. CDR1 is GTSNPN, CDR2 SVGIG, per germline (reference sequence). Trimming took 2 bases from V and 8 from J, leaving 12 bases between them. Written as DNA, the CDR3 is TGTGCCTGGAGTAGCCAGACCGGAGGCTACACCTTC. This sequence encodes CAWSSQTGGYTF. Using reference TRBV30 and TRBJ1-2 for the parts outside the CDR3, the full variable domain is SQTIHQWPATLVQPVGSPLSLECTVEGTSNPNLYWYRQAAGRGLQLLFYSVGIGQISSEVPQNLSASRPQDRQFILSSKKLLLSDSGFYLCAWSSQTGGYTFGSGTRLTVV.

This clone was seen just once. The rearrangement links TRBV19 to TRBJ2-7; D is ambiguous. The V gene's germline CDR1 is LNHDA and CDR2 SQIVND (reference sequence). This CDR3 contains 13 residues. V shed 6 bases and J shed 5 bases, with 14 bases lying between them. The CDR3 coding sequence is TGTGCCAGTAGAGGCCCGAGTAGTAACGAGCAGTACTTC. Translation gives CASRGPSSNEQYF.

The genes are TRBV5-5 and TRBJ1-5, with 7 bases matching TRBD1. This CDR3 comprises 16 residues. Germline CDR1 reads SGHKS; CDR2 reads YYEKEE (reference sequence). Unmatched junction bases numbered 4, after V lost 0 bases and J lost 1 base. The CDR3 is CASSLGVGGSNQPQHF. The DNA for the CDR3 is TGTGCCAGCAGCTTGGGGGTAGGGGGCAGCAATCAGCCCCAGCATTTT.

This chain links TRBV19 with TRBJ1-2; the D gene is possibly TRBD1 (6 bases). The V end lost 3 bases, the J end lost 2 bases, and 10 bases lay between the germline ends. This CDR3 region has 14 residues. Germline V gives CDR1 LNHDA, CDR2 SQIVND (reference sequence). The CDR3 DNA sequence: TGTGCCAGTAGTATTCCGGGGGCGAACTATGGCTACACCTTC. It translates to CASSIPGANYGYTF.

The chain links TRBV6-5 to TRBJ2-7, with D perhaps TRBD1 or TRBD2 (5 bases each). The CDR3 totals 15 residues. Trimming removed 7 bases from V and 3 bases from J, with 19 bases in between. In germline, CDR1 is MNHEY, CDR2 SVGAGI. CDR3 sequence reads: CASKNGQGPYYEQYF. DNA for the CDR3: TGTGCCAGCAAGAACGGGCAGGGACCCTACTACGAGCAGTACTTC.

The chain uses TRBV2 and TRBJ2-6; 10 bases match TRBD1. This CDR3 comprises 16 residues. Germline assignment: CDR1 SNHLY and CDR2 FYNNEI. With 7 bases clipped from V and 4 bases from J, the junction kept 7 bases outside the gene matches. The CDR3 DNA reads as TGTGCCAGCAAGGGACAGGGGAGAGCAGGGGCCAACGTCCTGACTTTC. It codes for CASKGQGRAGANVLTF.

V is TRBV19 and J is TRBJ1-6, with 8 bases identical to TRBD1. CDR3 length: 17 amino acids. Per the germline V gene, CDR1 is LNHDA and CDR2 is SQIVND (reference sequence). Unmatched junction bases numbered 11, after V lost 4 bases and J lost 6 bases. The CDR3, as DNA: TGTGCCAGTAGTAAACAGAGACCAGGGGGCGTTAATTCACCCCTCCACTTT. Amino acid sequence: CASSKQRPGGVNSPLHF.

V gene TRBV6-6 combines with J gene TRBJ2-3; no clear D gene. Germline lookup yields CDR1 MNHNY and CDR2 SVGAGI (reference sequence). Trimming left V 0 bases short and J 2 bases short, with 6 bases between. The CDR3 contains 14 residues. In DNA, the CDR3 is TGTGCCAGCAGTTACTCTGGGGACACAGATACGCAGTATTTT. Encoded protein: CASSYSGDTDTQYF.

The chain uses TRBV12-5 and TRBJ1-1, with D possibly matching TRBD1 (5 bases). Germline lookup yields CDR1 LGHNT and CDR2 FRNRAP. The CDR3 sequence is 14 residues long. V lost 1 base, J lost 3 bases, and 9 bases lay in between. For the CDR3, the DNA is TGTGCTAGTGGTTTGGATCGGGGGTACACTGAAGCTTTCTTT. Translating gives CASGLDRGYTEAFF.

The J gene is TRBJ2-7, the V gene TRBV2; 11 nucleotides align to TRBD1. Germline loops: CDR1 SNHLY, CDR2 FYNNEI. This CDR3 region has 14 residues. V lost 4 bases, J lost 2 bases, and 1 base stayed unmatched. The CDR3 coding sequence is TGTGCCAGCAGTGGGACAGGGGGCCCCTACGAGCAGTACTTC. Its translation is CASSGTGGPYEQYF.